This paragraph reports one T cell receptor beta chain. The data are from a study of blood T cell repertoires in COVID-19. Study summary: Sample material is recorded as cDNA or gDNA derived from T cells, B-cell-depleted T cells, or PBMCs.

With 2 bases clipped from V and 10 bases from J, the junction kept 10 bases outside the gene matches. CDR3 length: 16 residues. Germline-derived CDR1 and CDR2 are KGHSH and LQKENI. Libraries were prepared by immunoSEQ multiplex PCR; TCRdb keeps only in-frame clonotypes and omits some of them. The sample has more than 200,000 clones; 80% to 90% are singletons. The sequenced sample was peripheral blood. The sequence came from a woman between 45 and 65 years old with acute or convalescent COVID-19. The chain employs TRBV18 and TRBJ2-1; 11 bases fit TRBD2. CDR3 bases: TGTGCCAGCTCACCATCGGTAGCGGGAGGGCATGGAGAGCAGTTCTTC. It is translated as CASSPSVAGGHGEQFF.